Included here is one T cell receptor beta chain sequence, with context. Its antigen is as yet unknown. This entry belongs to a study of cytomegalovirus exposure and HLA in healthy donors. Whole-study results and caveats: The Asian-associated ancestry cluster reportedly had fewer N-insertions than the roughly 670-donor mean in a later analysis. Later analysis demonstrated an association between a missense DCLRE1C variant and TCR beta V- and J-gene trimming.

The CDR3 covers 15 residues. Trimming removed 2 bases at V and 2 bases at J, with 10 bases between. PCR was performed using 60 Vbeta and 13 Jbeta primers. TCRdb's table, derived via immunoSEQ multiplex PCR, lists solely in-frame clones and lacks some. The table includes over 100,000 clones, 73% detected once. Each of the donors was a healthy bone marrow donor. Sequenced: PBMCs. This TCR was recovered from a woman in her 40s in good health and CMV-seropositive. V gene TRBV23-1 combines with J gene TRBJ1-5; the D is unclear. TRBV23-1 is treated as an ORF (open reading frame) with a function not yet certain. In nucleotides, the CDR3 is TGCGCCAGCAGTCAAGGAGGGCTCGGCAATCAGCCCCAGCATTTT. Translation: CASSQGGLGNQPQHF.